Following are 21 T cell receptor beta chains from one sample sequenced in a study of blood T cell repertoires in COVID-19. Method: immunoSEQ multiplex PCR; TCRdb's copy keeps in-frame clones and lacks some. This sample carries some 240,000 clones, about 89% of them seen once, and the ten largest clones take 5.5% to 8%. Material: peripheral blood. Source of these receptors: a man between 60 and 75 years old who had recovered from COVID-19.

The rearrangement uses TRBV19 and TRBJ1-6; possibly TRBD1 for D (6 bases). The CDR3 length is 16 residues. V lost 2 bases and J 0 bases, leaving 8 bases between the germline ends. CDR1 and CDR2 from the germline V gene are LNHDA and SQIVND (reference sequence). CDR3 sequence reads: CASSIQGSSYNSPLHF. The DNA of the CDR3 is TGTGCCAGTAGTATACAGGGGAGCTCCTATAATTCACCCCTCCACTTT.

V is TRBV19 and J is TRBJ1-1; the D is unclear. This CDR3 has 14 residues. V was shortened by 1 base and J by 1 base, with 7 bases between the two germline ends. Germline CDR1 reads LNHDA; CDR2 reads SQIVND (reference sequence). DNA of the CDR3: TGTGCCAGTAGTATAGTACAGTCGAACACTGAAGCTTTCTTT. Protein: CASSIVQSNTEAFF.

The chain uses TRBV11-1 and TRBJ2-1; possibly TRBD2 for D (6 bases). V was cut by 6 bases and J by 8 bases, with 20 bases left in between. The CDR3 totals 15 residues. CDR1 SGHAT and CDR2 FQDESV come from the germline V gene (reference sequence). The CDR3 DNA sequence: TGTGCCAGCAGTCCTAGCCTTTCGTGGGGGGATGAGCAGTTCTTC. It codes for CASSPSLSWGDEQFF.

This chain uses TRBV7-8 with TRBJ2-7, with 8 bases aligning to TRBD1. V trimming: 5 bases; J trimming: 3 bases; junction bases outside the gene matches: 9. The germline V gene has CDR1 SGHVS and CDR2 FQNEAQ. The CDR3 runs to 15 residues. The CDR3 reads CASSPPGTGFYEQYF. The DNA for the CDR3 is TGTGCCAGCAGCCCGCCCGGGACAGGATTCTACGAGCAGTACTTC. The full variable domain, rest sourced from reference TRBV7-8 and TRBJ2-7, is GAGVSQSPRYKVAKRGQDVALRCDPISGHVSLFWYQQALGQGPEFLTYFQNEAQLDKSGLPSDRFFAERPEGSVSTLKIQRTQQEDSAVYLCASSPPGTGFYEQYFGPGTRLTVT.

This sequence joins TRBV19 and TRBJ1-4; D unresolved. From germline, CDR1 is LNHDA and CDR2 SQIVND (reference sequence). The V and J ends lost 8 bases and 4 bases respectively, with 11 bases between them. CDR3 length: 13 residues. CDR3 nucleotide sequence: TGTGCCAGTCGACACATTTTTAATGAAAAACTGTTTTTT. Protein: CASRHIFNEKLFF.

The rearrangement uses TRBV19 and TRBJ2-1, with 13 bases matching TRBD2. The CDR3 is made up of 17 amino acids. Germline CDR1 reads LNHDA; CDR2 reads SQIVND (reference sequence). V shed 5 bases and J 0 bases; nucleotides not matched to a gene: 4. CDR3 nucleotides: TGTGCCAGTAGTCGGACTAGCGGGGGAAGCTCCTACAATGAGCAGTTCTTC. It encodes CASSRTSGGSSYNEQFF.

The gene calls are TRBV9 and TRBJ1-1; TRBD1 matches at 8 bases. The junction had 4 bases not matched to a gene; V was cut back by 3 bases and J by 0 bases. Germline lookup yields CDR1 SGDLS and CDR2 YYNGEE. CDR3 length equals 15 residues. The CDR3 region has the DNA TGTGCCAGCAGCGAGGGGACAGGATTGAACACTGAAGCTTTCTTT. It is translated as CASSEGTGLNTEAFF. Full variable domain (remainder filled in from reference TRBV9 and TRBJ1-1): DSGVTQTPKHLITATGQRVTLRCSPRSGDLSVYWYQQSLDQGLQFLIQYYNGEERAKGNILERFSAQQFPDLHSELNLSSLELGDSALYFCASSEGTGLNTEAFFGQGTRLTVV.

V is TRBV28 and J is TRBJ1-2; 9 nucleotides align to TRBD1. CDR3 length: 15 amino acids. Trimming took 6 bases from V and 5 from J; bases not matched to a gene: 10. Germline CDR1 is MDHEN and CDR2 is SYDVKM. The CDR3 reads CASSMMDRGGYGYTF. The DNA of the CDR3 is TGTGCCAGCAGCATGATGGACAGGGGAGGTTATGGCTACACCTTC.

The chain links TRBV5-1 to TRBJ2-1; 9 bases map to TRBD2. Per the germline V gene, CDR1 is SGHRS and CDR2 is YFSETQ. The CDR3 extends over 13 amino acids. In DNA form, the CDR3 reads TGCGCTTCATCTAGCGGGGCATACAATGAGCAGTTCTTC. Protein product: CASSSGAYNEQFF.

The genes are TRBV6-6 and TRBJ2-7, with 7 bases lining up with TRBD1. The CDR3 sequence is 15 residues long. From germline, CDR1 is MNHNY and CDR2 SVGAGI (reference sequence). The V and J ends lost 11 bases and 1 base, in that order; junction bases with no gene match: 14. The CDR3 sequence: CAVLSDRERSYEQYF. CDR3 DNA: TGTGCCGTCCTATCCGACAGGGAACGGTCCTACGAGCAGTACTTC.

For the CDR3, the DNA is TGTGCCAGCAGCCGCCGCGGGGTTGGCTACGAGCAGTACTTC. It encodes CASSRRGVGYEQYF. The chain has TRBV3-1 (or the pseudogene TRBV3-2) and TRBJ2-7; D may be TRBD2 (6 bases). Germline V gene data show CDR1 as LGHDT and CDR2 as YNNKEL (reference sequence). The V gene lost 4 bases and the J gene lost 3 bases, with 13 bases spanning the gap. CDR3 length: 14 residues.

CDR3 coding DNA: TGTGCCACCAGTGATACAGGTCAACCCTACGAGCAGTACTTC. It yields the protein CATSDTGQPYEQYF. The rearrangement joins TRBV24-1 to TRBJ2-7, with D perhaps TRBD1 (5 bases). This CDR3 has 14 amino acids. V gave up 3 bases and J gave up 2 bases, with 10 bases separating them. CDR1 KGHDR and CDR2 SFDVKD come from the germline V gene.

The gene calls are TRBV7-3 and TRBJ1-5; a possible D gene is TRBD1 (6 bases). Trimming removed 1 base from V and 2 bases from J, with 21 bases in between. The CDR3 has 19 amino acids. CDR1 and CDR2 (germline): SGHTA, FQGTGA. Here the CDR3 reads CASSLKIRAGACGNQPQHF. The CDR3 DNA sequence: TGTGCCAGCAGCTTAAAAATCCGGGCGGGGGCGTGTGGCAATCAGCCCCAGCATTTT.

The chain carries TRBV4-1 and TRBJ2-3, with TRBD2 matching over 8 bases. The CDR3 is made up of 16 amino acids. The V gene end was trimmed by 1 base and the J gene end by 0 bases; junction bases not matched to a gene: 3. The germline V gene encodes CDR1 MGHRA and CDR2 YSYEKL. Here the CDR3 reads CASSQVSGASTDTQYF. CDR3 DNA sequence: TGCGCCAGCAGCCAAGTTAGCGGGGCCAGCACAGATACGCAGTATTTT.

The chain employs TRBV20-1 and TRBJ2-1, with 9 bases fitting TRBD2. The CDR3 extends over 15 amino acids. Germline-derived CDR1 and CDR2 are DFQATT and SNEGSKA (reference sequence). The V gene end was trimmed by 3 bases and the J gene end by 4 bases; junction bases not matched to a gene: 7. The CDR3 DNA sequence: TGCAGTGCTAGTATGAGGCTAGCGGGGTACAATGAGCAGTTCTTC. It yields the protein CSASMRLAGYNEQFF.

The CDR3 loop is CASSPTGGAGQETQYF. CDR3 DNA: TGTGCCAGCAGCCCTACCGGGGGGGCAGGGCAAGAGACCCAGTACTTC. This rearrangement joins TRBV7-2 to TRBJ2-5; 8 bases are shared with TRBD2. With 5 bases clipped from V and 2 bases from J, the junction kept 10 bases outside the gene matches. CDR3 length equals 16 residues. Germline V gives CDR1 SGHTA, CDR2 FQGNSA.

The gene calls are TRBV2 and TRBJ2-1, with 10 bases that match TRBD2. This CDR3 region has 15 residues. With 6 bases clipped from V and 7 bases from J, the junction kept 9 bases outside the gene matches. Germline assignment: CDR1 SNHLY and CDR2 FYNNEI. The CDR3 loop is CASRGPSGSGNEQFF. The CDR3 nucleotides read TGTGCCAGCAGGGGTCCTAGCGGGAGTGGGAATGAGCAGTTCTTC.

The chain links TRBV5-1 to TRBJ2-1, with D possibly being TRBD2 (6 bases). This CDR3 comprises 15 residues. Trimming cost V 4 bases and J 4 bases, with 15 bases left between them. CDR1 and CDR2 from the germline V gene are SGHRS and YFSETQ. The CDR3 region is CASSPGLWDYNEQFF. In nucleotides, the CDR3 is TGCGCCAGCAGCCCGGGACTGTGGGATTACAATGAGCAGTTCTTC.

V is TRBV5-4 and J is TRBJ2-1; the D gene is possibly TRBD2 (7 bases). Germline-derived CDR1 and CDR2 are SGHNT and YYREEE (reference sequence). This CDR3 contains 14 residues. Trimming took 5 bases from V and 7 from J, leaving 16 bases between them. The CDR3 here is CASSYGGRWNEQFF. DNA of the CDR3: TGTGCCAGCAGTTACGGGGGGCGCTGGAATGAGCAGTTCTTC. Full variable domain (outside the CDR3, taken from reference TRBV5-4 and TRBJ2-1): ETGVTQSPTHLIKTRGQQVTLRCSSQSGHNTVSWYQQALGQGPQFIFQYYREEENGRGNFPPRFSGLQFPNYSSELNVNALELDDSALYLCASSYGGRWNEQFFGPGTRLTVL.

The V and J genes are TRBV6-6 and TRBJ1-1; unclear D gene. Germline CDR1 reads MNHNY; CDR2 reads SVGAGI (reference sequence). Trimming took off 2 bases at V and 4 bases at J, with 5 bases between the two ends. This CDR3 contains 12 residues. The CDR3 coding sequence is TGTGCCAGCAGTTACCCCGTCACTGAAGCTTTCTTT. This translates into CASSYPVTEAFF.

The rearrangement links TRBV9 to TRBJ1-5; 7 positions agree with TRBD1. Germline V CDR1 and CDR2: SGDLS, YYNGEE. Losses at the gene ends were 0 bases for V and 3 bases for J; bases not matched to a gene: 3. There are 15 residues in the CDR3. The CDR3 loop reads CASSVEGTVNQPQHF. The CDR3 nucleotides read TGTGCCAGCAGCGTAGAAGGGACAGTCAATCAGCCCCAGCATTTT.